Only one count was recorded for the clone carrying this T cell receptor beta chain. The data originate from a study of blood T cell repertoires in COVID-19. Study-wide background: Samples of COVID-19 (acute and convalescent) were obtained from the United States, Italy and Spain. In each case, the material was cDNA or gDNA derived from T cells, B-cell-depleted T cells, or PBMCs.

The CDR3 is made up of 17 amino acids. V was shortened by 2 bases and J by 2 bases, with 19 bases between the two germline ends. Germline V CDR1 and CDR2: SGHTA, FQGNSA. Clones were sequenced by immunoSEQ multiplex PCR, and TCRdb holds only the in-frame ones, with some missing. This table holds 300,000 or so clones, around 80% found once. Specimen: peripheral blood. J is TRBJ2-7 and V is TRBV7-2; TRBD1 might be the D (5 bases). This TCR derives from a woman between 50 and 59 years old with acute or convalescent COVID-19. CDR3 protein: CASSLLYKGQGPYEQYF. The CDR3 nucleotides read TGTGCCAGCAGCTTACTTTACAAAGGACAAGGACCCTACGAGCAGTACTTC.